A selection of T cell receptor beta chains follows, all from one sample in a study of blood T cell repertoires in COVID-19. Clones were sequenced by immunoSEQ multiplex PCR, and TCRdb holds only the in-frame ones, with some missing. The data show about 210,000 clones, about 88% seen once. Sequenced material: peripheral blood. Source of these receptors: a man aged 55 to 69 with acute or convalescent COVID-19. Both conserved end residues are part of each CDR3. A D gene is named only where the DNA matches it firmly. Clone size, where shown, is once, few, many, or a class for clones that have expanded.

. few TRBJ2-2 TRBV19 CASSKTANTGELFF TGTGCCAGTAGTAAGACAGCGAACACCGGGGAGCTGTTTTTT
TRBD1 . TRBJ2-4 TRBV11-1 CASSLTGTASQNIQYF TGTGCCAGCAGCCTAACAGGGACAGCCAGCCAAAACATTCAGTACTTC
TRBD2 . TRBJ2-1 TRBV6-2/TRBV6-3 CASSFPGLAGGHSSYNEQFF TGTGCCAGCAGTTTCCCAGGACTAGCGGGGGGGCATAGCTCCTACAATGAGCAGTTCTTC
. . TRBJ2-7 TRBV6-2/TRBV6-3 CASSLGGGYEQYF TGTGCCAGCAGTCTGGGGGGAGGCTACGAGCAGTACTTC
TRBD1 . TRBJ2-7 TRBV5-5 CASSLGTGVYEQYF TGTGCCAGCAGCTTGGGGACAGGGGTCTACGAGCAGTACTTC
TRBD1 few TRBJ2-7 TRBV4-2 CASSQVGQGAGEQYF TGTGCCAGCAGCCAAGTGGGACAGGGAGCGGGGGAGCAGTACTTC
TRBD1 . TRBJ2-7 TRBV7-9 CASSSWTGPLSYEQYF TGTGCCAGCAGCTCCTGGACAGGGCCGCTCTCTTACGAGCAGTACTTC
TRBD1 . TRBJ2-5 TRBV5-1 CASSLGVQGAQETQYF TGCGCCAGCAGCTTGGGGGTACAGGGGGCCCAAGAGACCCAGTACTTC
. . TRBJ1-4 TRBV9 CASSAGQKNEKLFF TGTGCCAGCAGCGCCGGACAGAAAAATGAAAAACTGTTTTTT
. once TRBJ2-5 TRBV10-1 CASSEGARETQYF TGCGCCAGCAGTGAAGGGGCCCGGGAGACCCAGTACTTC
. . TRBJ1-1 TRBV3-1/TRBV3-2 CASSDLRGTEAFF TGTGCCAGCAGCGATCTCCGGGGAACTGAAGCTTTCTTT
TRBD1 . TRBJ2-7 TRBV28 CASSVPGQGSYEQYF TGTGCCAGCAGTGTACCGGGACAGGGCTCCTACGAGCAGTACTTC
. few TRBJ1-1 TRBV6-5 CASSRRYTEAFF TGTGCCAGCAGTAGGAGATACACTGAAGCTTTCTTT
TRBD2 . TRBJ2-1 TRBV11-2 CASSLDQRGGTYNEQFF TGTGCCAGCAGCTTAGATCAGCGGGGGGGGACATACAATGAGCAGTTCTTC